This is a list of T cell receptor beta chains from one sample in a study of control samples from healthy donors and cancer patients. Some clones are missing from TCRdb's copy, which holds only in-frame ones; the method was immunoSEQ multiplex PCR. Among 150,000 or so clones listed, roughly 89% were seen once. The sequenced sample consisted of blood. The source is a man younger than 35 in good health. The CDR3 runs from the conserved cysteine through the conserved F or W. D genes are given only for firm matches. Size is omitted from some rows. Given values are once, few, many or a class for expanded clones.

abundance	v_gene	d_gene	j_gene	CDR3nt	CDR3aa
few	TRBV2	.	TRBJ1-2	TGTGCCAGCAGTGAAGCTGTTCAGGGACGGTACACCTTC	CASSEAVQGRYTF
.	TRBV14	.	TRBJ2-3	TGTGCCAGCAGCCAAGCAATAGTTTCGGATACGCAGTATTTT	CASSQAIVSDTQYF
.	TRBV5-4	TRBD1	TRBJ1-2	TGTGCCAGCAGCTTGGCCATCAGGGGGGAATATGGCTACACCTTC	CASSLAIRGEYGYTF
.	TRBV11-3	TRBD1	TRBJ2-2	TGTGCCAGCAGCGGAGGGACAGGGGGCGCCGGGGAGCTGTTTTTT	CASSGGTGGAGELFF
.	TRBV6-6	.	TRBJ1-1	TGTGCCACCGGCCTGAACACTGAAGCTTTCTTT	CATGLNTEAFF
.	TRBV5-6	.	TRBJ2-4	TGTGCCAGCAGCTTGGTATCCAAAAACATTCAGTACTTC	CASSLVSKNIQYF
few	TRBV15	TRBD1	TRBJ1-1	TGTGCCACCAGCCCCGGGACAGGGGCTTTTGAAGCTTTCTTT	CATSPGTGAFEAFF
.	TRBV9	TRBD2	TRBJ2-1	TGTGCCAGCGCCGGGACTAGCGGGTTATGGGGGGAGAATGAGCAGTTCTTC	CASAGTSGLWGENEQFF
.	TRBV18	.	TRBJ2-6	TGTGCCAGCTCACCGGCTCTACTGGGAGGGGCCAACGTCCTGACTTTC	CASSPALLGGANVLTF
.	TRBV5-1	TRBD2	TRBJ2-5	TGCGCCAGCAGCGTCACTAGCGGGGGGTACGAGGAGACCCAGTACTTC	CASSVTSGGYEETQYF
.	TRBV25-1	.	TRBJ2-5	TGTGCCAGCAGTGAATTGGGCGGCGAGACCCAGTACTTC	CASSELGGETQYF
.	TRBV12-3/TRBV12-4	.	TRBJ1-4	TGTGCCAGCAGTCCCCTTTTAGGTGAAAAACTGTTTTTT	CASSPLLGEKLFF
.	TRBV14	.	TRBJ1-1	TGTGCCAGCAGCCAAGTTGCAGGCCAGGGGACTGAAGCTTTCTTT	CASSQVAGQGTEAFF
.	TRBV2	.	TRBJ2-5	TGTGCCAGCAGTACGGGACCCTCCGGGACCCAGTACTTC	CASSTGPSGTQYF
.	TRBV10-3	.	TRBJ1-2	TGTGCCATCAGTGAGTCGAAGAGACCGCACTATGGCTACACCTTC	CAISESKRPHYGYTF
.	TRBV6-6	.	TRBJ1-6	TGTGCCAGCAGTTACTCTGGCGAGCTCCACTTT	CASSYSGELHF
.	TRBV2	.	TRBJ1-6	TGTGCCAGCAGTATGGAGTTAATTCCCCTCCACTTT	CASSMELIPLHF
.	TRBV29-1	TRBD1	TRBJ2-1	TGCAGCTTACAGGGGGAACACTACAGTGAGCAGTTCTTC	CSLQGEHYSEQFF
.	TRBV6-6	.	TRBJ1-2	TGTGCCAGCAGTTACCCAGTCGACAACTATGGCTACACCTTC	CASSYPVDNYGYTF
.	TRBV9	.	TRBJ2-1	TGTGCCAGCAGCAGGCCCTACAATGAGCAGTTCTTC	CASSRPYNEQFF
.	TRBV25-1	TRBD1	TRBJ1-1	TGTGCCAGCAGACAGGGGGTGAGGGGCACTGAAGCTTTCTTT	CASRQGVRGTEAFF
once	TRBV2	.	TRBJ2-3	TGTGCCAGCAGCCCCGGGGAAAGCGGTGCAGATACGCAGTATTTT	CASSPGESGADTQYF
.	TRBV7-2	.	TRBJ1-4	TGTGCCAGCAGCTTAGACAGCTACGGAAAACTGTTTTTT	CASSLDSYGKLFF
.	TRBV5-1	TRBD1	TRBJ1-1	TGCGCCAGCAGCTGGACAGGGGGGAACACTGAAGCTTTCTTT	CASSWTGGNTEAFF
.	TRBV5-1	.	TRBJ2-5	TGCGCCAGCAGCCCTTACACCCCGGGGACCCAGTACTTC	CASSPYTPGTQYF
.	TRBV3-1/TRBV3-2	.	TRBJ2-7	TGTGCCAGCAGCCACAGGGATATCTCCTACGAGCAGTACTTC	CASSHRDISYEQYF
.	TRBV19	TRBD2	TRBJ2-1	TGTGCCAGTAGTGTCGGGGGGATGATAAATGAGCAGTTCTTC	CASSVGGMINEQFF
.	TRBV2	.	TRBJ1-3	TGTGCCAGCACAGCAGACACCATATATTTT	CASTADTIYF
.	TRBV19	.	TRBJ2-3	TGTGCCAGTAGTGTTCGGCTGGGGGATACGCAGTATTTT	CASSVRLGDTQYF